These T cell receptor beta chains were read from a single sample in a study of beta chain features in type 1 diabetes. TCRdb keeps only in-frame clones here, not all; method: immunoSEQ multiplex PCR. This table has about 930,000 clones, 17% appearing once. Sequenced input: naive CD4+ T cells from blood. Receptors were obtained from a woman aged 18-35 years in good health. Both conserved end residues are part of each CDR3. D genes are given only for firm matches. Size is stated for part of the rows, as once, few or many counts, or as a class when the clone is expanded.

length: 14
size: -
V: TRBV4-2
D: -
J: TRBJ1-4
CDR3: CASSQEPGGRKLFF
DNA: TGTGCCAGCAGCCAAGAACCCGGAGGGCGAAAACTGTTTTTT

length: 13
size: few
V: TRBV11-2
D: -
J: TRBJ2-7
CDR3: CASRPTGVYEQYF
DNA: TGTGCCAGCAGACCAACGGGGGTCTACGAGCAGTACTTC

length: 13
size: -
V: TRBV11-1
D: -
J: TRBJ2-7
CDR3: CASSLAVSYEQYF
DNA: TGTGCCAGCAGCTTAGCCGTCTCCTACGAGCAGTACTTC

length: 14
size: few
V: TRBV10-2
D: -
J: TRBJ2-5
CDR3: CASSVNSRGETQYF
DNA: TGCGCCAGCAGTGTGAATAGCAGGGGAGAGACCCAGTACTTC

length: 10
size: -
V: TRBV29-1
D: -
J: TRBJ1-1
CDR3: CSGWASAAFF
DNA: TGCAGCGGCTGGGCCTCGGCGGCTTTCTTT

length: 15
size: few
V: TRBV4-1
D: TRBD1
J: TRBJ2-7
CDR3: CASSQVTGVTYEQYF
DNA: TGCGCCAGCAGCCAAGTAACAGGGGTGACCTACGAGCAGTACTTC

length: 12
size: -
V: TRBV6-1
D: -
J: TRBJ2-5
CDR3: CASRRGEETQYF
DNA: TGTGCCAGCAGGCGTGGCGAGGAGACCCAGTACTTC

length: 15
size: few
V: TRBV5-1
D: -
J: TRBJ2-1
CDR3: CASSLSSGSYNEQFF
DNA: TGCGCCAGCAGCTTGAGTAGCGGTTCCTACAATGAGCAGTTCTTC

length: 18
size: -
V: TRBV5-1
D: TRBD2
J: TRBJ2-1
CDR3: CASTGTSGYQSSYNEQFF
DNA: TGCGCCAGCACCGGGACTAGCGGGTACCAGAGCTCCTACAATGAGCAGTTCTTC

length: 13
size: -
V: TRBV4-3
D: TRBD2
J: TRBJ2-5
CDR3: CASSRDYPETQYF
DNA: TGCGCCAGCAGCAGGGACTACCCGGAGACCCAGTACTTC

length: 15
size: few
V: TRBV7-9
D: TRBD2
J: TRBJ2-5
CDR3: CASSPPQSGIETQYF
DNA: TGTGCCAGCAGCCCACCCCAAAGCGGGATTGAGACCCAGTACTTC

length: 15
size: few
V: TRBV15
D: -
J: TRBJ1-5
CDR3: CATSRAPGGVQPQHF
DNA: TGTGCCACCAGCAGAGCCCCGGGGGGGGTTCAGCCCCAGCATTTT

length: 16
size: few
V: TRBV7-3
D: -
J: TRBJ1-5
CDR3: CASSPGRPYSNQPQHF
DNA: TGTGCCAGCAGCCCAGGGCGGCCGTATAGCAATCAGCCCCAGCATTTT

length: 14
size: few
V: TRBV6-5
D: -
J: TRBJ1-2
CDR3: CASSPSTGGYGYTF
DNA: TGTGCCAGCAGTCCATCGACAGGCGGCTATGGCTACACCTTC

length: 14
size: -
V: TRBV5-1
D: TRBD1
J: TRBJ1-4
CDR3: CASRAGTGNEKLFF
DNA: TGCGCCAGCAGAGCCGGGACAGGGAATGAAAAACTGTTTTTT

length: 14
size: -
V: TRBV10-2
D: -
J: TRBJ2-2
CDR3: CASMASKNTGELFF
DNA: TGCGCCAGCATGGCGAGCAAGAACACCGGGGAGCTGTTTTTT

length: 15
size: -
V: TRBV7-8
D: -
J: TRBJ1-1
CDR3: CASSLEGAVVTEAFF
DNA: TGTGCCAGCAGCTTAGAGGGAGCGGTGGTCACTGAAGCTTTCTTT

length: 16
size: -
V: TRBV9
D: TRBD1
J: TRBJ2-1
CDR3: CASSVTGAGTYNEQFF
DNA: TGTGCCAGCAGCGTGACAGGGGCGGGAACCTACAATGAGCAGTTCTTC

length: 16
size: few
V: TRBV5-1
D: -
J: TRBJ2-1
CDR3: CASSRIAGSNYNEQFF
DNA: TGCGCCAGCAGCCGAATCGCCGGGTCAAACTACAATGAGCAGTTCTTC

length: 11
size: -
V: TRBV7-9
D: -
J: TRBJ2-7
CDR3: CASSLSGEQYF
DNA: TGTGCCAGCAGCTTATCCGGGGAGCAGTACTTC

length: 14
size: -
V: TRBV6-6
D: TRBD1
J: TRBJ1-1
CDR3: CASSYADRGREAFF
DNA: TGTGCCAGCAGTTACGCGGACAGGGGAAGAGAAGCTTTCTTT

length: 15
size: few
V: TRBV18
D: TRBD1
J: TRBJ2-7
CDR3: CASSLDRVAFYEQYF
DNA: TGTGCCAGCTCACTGGACAGGGTCGCGTTCTACGAGCAGTACTTC

length: 13
size: few
V: TRBV19
D: -
J: TRBJ2-4
CDR3: CASSTYIEDIQYF
DNA: TGTGCCAGTAGTACGTACATTGAAGACATTCAGTACTTC

length: 14
size: few
V: TRBV10-3
D: -
J: TRBJ1-2
CDR3: CAIRESSTNYGYTF
DNA: TGTGCCATCAGGGAGTCATCAACTAACTATGGCTACACCTTC

length: 16
size: few
V: TRBV27
D: TRBD2
J: TRBJ2-7
CDR3: CASSLLGTSGAYEQYF
DNA: TGTGCCAGCAGTTTATTGGGGACTAGCGGGGCCTACGAGCAGTACTTC

length: 14
size: few
V: TRBV28
D: -
J: TRBJ2-1
CDR3: CASSLWTTGNEQFF
DNA: TGTGCCAGCAGTTTATGGACGACCGGGAATGAGCAGTTCTTC

length: 16
size: few
V: TRBV5-1
D: -
J: TRBJ2-3
CDR3: CASSPVGDSYTDTQYF
DNA: TGCGCCAGCAGCCCGGTGGGGGACTCTTACACAGATACGCAGTATTTT

length: 13
size: -
V: TRBV28
D: -
J: TRBJ2-7
CDR3: CASSLASSYEQYF
DNA: TGTGCCAGCAGTTTAGCCTCGTCCTACGAGCAGTACTTC

length: 16
size: -
V: TRBV7-9
D: TRBD1
J: TRBJ2-2
CDR3: CASSFRQGVRTGELFF
DNA: TGTGCCAGCAGCTTCCGACAGGGCGTAAGGACCGGGGAGCTGTTTTTT

length: 17
size: -
V: TRBV18
D: TRBD1
J: TRBJ2-1
CDR3: CASSPGQGASSVNEQFF
DNA: TGTGCCAGCTCACCTGGACAGGGGGCCTCTAGCGTCAATGAGCAGTTCTTC

length: 17
size: -
V: TRBV7-8
D: -
J: TRBJ1-5
CDR3: CASSLPPVTGYNQPQHF
DNA: TGTGCCAGCAGCTTACCCCCCGTAACAGGGTATAATCAGCCCCAGCATTTT

length: 14
size: -
V: TRBV5-4
D: -
J: TRBJ2-5
CDR3: CASSPGTTGETQYF
DNA: TGTGCCAGCAGCCCTGGGACAACGGGAGAGACCCAGTACTTC

length: 14
size: few
V: TRBV18
D: -
J: TRBJ2-3
CDR3: CASSPGVGTDTQYF
DNA: TGTGCCAGCTCACCAGGGGTTGGCACAGATACGCAGTATTTT

length: 16
size: -
V: TRBV11-1
D: TRBD2
J: TRBJ2-1
CDR3: CASSPGLAGRRDEQFF
DNA: TGCGCCAGCAGCCCGGGACTAGCGGGAAGGCGAGATGAGCAGTTCTTC

length: 15
size: -
V: TRBV5-6
D: -
J: TRBJ1-2
CDR3: CASSLRYNRVGSYTF
DNA: TGTGCCAGCAGCTTGCGATATAACAGGGTTGGTAGCTACACCTTC

length: 14
size: -
V: TRBV6-5
D: -
J: TRBJ2-7
CDR3: CASSLAHGTYEQYF
DNA: TGTGCCAGCAGCCTAGCCCACGGTACCTACGAGCAGTACTTC

length: 13
size: few
V: TRBV29-1
D: -
J: TRBJ2-5
CDR3: CSVAPQNQETQYF
DNA: TGCAGCGTTGCTCCACAGAACCAAGAGACCCAGTACTTC

length: 13
size: few
V: TRBV10-3
D: TRBD1
J: TRBJ2-7
CDR3: CAIRTGDTYEQYF
DNA: TGTGCCATAAGGACAGGCGACACCTACGAGCAGTACTTC

length: 18
size: -
V: TRBV7-8
D: -
J: TRBJ2-1
CDR3: CASSLALVADSSYNEQFF
DNA: TGTGCCAGCAGCTTAGCGCTTGTGGCGGACAGCTCCTACAATGAGCAGTTCTTC

length: 14
size: -
V: TRBV11-2
D: -
J: TRBJ2-1
CDR3: CASSVHYRNNEQFF
DNA: TGTGCCAGCAGCGTACACTACAGAAACAATGAGCAGTTCTTC

length: 15
size: few
V: TRBV18
D: -
J: TRBJ2-2
CDR3: CASSTRGTDTGELFF
DNA: TGTGCCAGCTCAACACGTGGGACTGACACCGGGGAGCTGTTTTTT

length: 13
size: -
V: TRBV28
D: -
J: TRBJ2-2
CDR3: CASSLAGHGELFF
DNA: TGTGCCAGCAGTTTAGCAGGGCACGGGGAGCTGTTTTTT

length: 14
size: few
V: TRBV4-3
D: TRBD1
J: TRBJ2-7
CDR3: CASSRGDRAHEQYF
DNA: TGCGCCAGCAGCCGAGGGGACAGGGCCCACGAGCAGTACTTC

length: 14
size: -
V: TRBV6-5
D: -
J: TRBJ1-1
CDR3: CASSYDIAPTSAFF
DNA: TGTGCCAGCAGTTACGACATTGCCCCAACGTCGGCTTTCTTT

length: 15
size: -
V: TRBV5-1
D: TRBD2
J: TRBJ2-5
CDR3: CASSRGLAEQETQYF
DNA: TGCGCCAGCAGCAGGGGACTAGCGGAACAAGAGACCCAGTACTTC

length: 12
size: few
V: TRBV29-1
D: -
J: TRBJ2-1
CDR3: CSVDRGANEQFF
DNA: TGCAGCGTTGACCGGGGGGCCAATGAGCAGTTCTTC

length: 15
size: few
V: TRBV7-2
D: TRBD1
J: TRBJ2-3
CDR3: CASRRDRGLSDTQYF
DNA: TGTGCCAGCAGAAGAGACAGGGGGCTGTCAGATACGCAGTATTTT

length: 14
size: few
V: TRBV5-1
D: TRBD1
J: TRBJ2-5
CDR3: CASKGQGASETQYF
DNA: TGCGCCAGCAAAGGGCAGGGGGCTTCGGAGACCCAGTACTTC

length: 14
size: -
V: TRBV9
D: TRBD1
J: TRBJ2-7
CDR3: CASSPRTGSYEQYF
DNA: TGTGCCAGCAGCCCACGGACAGGGAGTTACGAGCAGTACTTC

length: 14
size: -
V: TRBV6-6
D: -
J: TRBJ2-5
CDR3: CASSARTAQETQYF
DNA: TGTGCCAGCAGTGCCAGAACCGCACAAGAGACCCAGTACTTC

length: 13
size: few
V: TRBV6-5
D: -
J: TRBJ1-1
CDR3: CASSPTRTVGAFF
DNA: TGTGCCAGCAGTCCGACCAGGACGGTCGGCGCTTTCTTT

length: 17
size: few
V: TRBV5-1
D: TRBD2
J: TRBJ2-3
CDR3: CASSSMLPGLAGDTQYF
DNA: TGCGCCAGCAGCTCCATGCTTCCGGGACTAGCGGGTGATACGCAGTATTTT

length: 17
size: -
V: TRBV4-1
D: -
J: TRBJ2-4
CDR3: CASSQFGGRVAKNIQYF
DNA: TGCGCCAGCAGCCAATTCGGCGGACGAGTCGCCAAAAACATTCAGTACTTC

length: 17
size: few
V: TRBV7-9
D: TRBD2
J: TRBJ2-7
CDR3: CASSPKTSGVSSYEQYF
DNA: TGTGCCAGCAGCCCAAAGACTAGCGGGGTCAGCTCCTACGAGCAGTACTTC

length: 15
size: -
V: TRBV5-1
D: -
J: TRBJ2-1
CDR3: CASSLAQNSYNEQFF
DNA: TGCGCCAGCAGCTTGGCACAGAACTCCTACAATGAGCAGTTCTTC